These 28 T cell receptor beta chains share one sample of origin, sequenced in a study of OX40 agonist ivuxolimab in advanced cancers. Libraries were prepared by immunoSEQ multiplex PCR; TCRdb keeps only in-frame clonotypes and omits some of them. The sample includes 40,000 to 60,000 clones, approximately 92% of them seen just once. Sample: CD4+ or CD8+ T cells sorted from blood, taken in a trial of the OX40 agonist ivuxolimab. The source of these receptors is an adult with an advanced solid tumor such as melanoma, head and neck, liver or kidney cancer.

This chain uses TRBV6-1 with TRBJ1-5; D gene unclear. Germline V gives CDR1 MNHNS, CDR2 SASEGT. With 10 bases removed from V and 3 bases from J, the gap between germline ends came to 13 bases. The CDR3 consists of 13 residues. The chain's CDR3 is CATQTVINQPQHF. CDR3 DNA sequence: TGTGCCACCCAAACAGTAATCAATCAGCCCCAGCATTTT.

This chain joins TRBV15 and TRBJ1-5, with D tentatively TRBD1 (5 bases). Germline lookup yields CDR1 LNHNV and CDR2 YYDKDF (reference sequence). CDR3 length: 17 residues. Trimming took 0 bases from V and 0 from J, leaving 12 bases between them. The CDR3 here is CATSRDQVGDSNQPQHF. The CDR3, as DNA: TGTGCCACCAGCAGAGATCAAGTAGGGGATAGCAATCAGCCCCAGCATTTT. Full variable domain (remainder filled in from reference TRBV15 and TRBJ1-5): DAMVIQNPRYQVTQFGKPVTLSCSQTLNHNVMYWYQQKSSQAPKLLFHYYDKDFNNEADTPDNFQSRRPNTSFCFLDIRSPGLGDTAMYLCATSRDQVGDSNQPQHFGDGTRLSIL.

The chain joins TRBV28 to TRBJ2-2; maybe TRBD2 (6 bases). V lost 11 bases, J lost 5 bases, and 12 bases lay in between. Germline CDR1 reads MDHEN; CDR2 reads SYDVKM. The CDR3 sequence is 12 residues long. The CDR3 here is CALNGGTGELFF. CDR3 nucleotides: TGTGCCCTAAACGGAGGGACCGGGGAGCTGTTTTTT.

This chain connects TRBV7-9 to TRBJ1-5, with 8 bases lining up with TRBD1. The CDR3 length is 15 residues. After removal of 1 base from V and 6 bases from J, the junction contained 5 bases not matched to a gene. The germline V gene encodes CDR1 SEHNR and CDR2 FQNEAQ (reference sequence). The CDR3 DNA is TGTGCCAGCAGCTTAGGCGGACAGGGTGGTCAGCCCCAGCATTTT. Its translation is CASSLGGQGGQPQHF.

V usage is TRBV7-3 and J usage is TRBJ2-7; 8 positions agree with TRBD2. CDR3 length: 14 amino acids. Germline V gene lookup returns CDR1 SGHTA and CDR2 FQGTGA. The V gene end was trimmed by 5 bases and the J gene end by 6 bases; junction bases not matched to a gene: 9. The CDR3 DNA reads as TGTGCCAGCAGCCCTACGGGGGGGCGAAGCGAGCAGTACTTC. Translation: CASSPTGGRSEQYF.

The V gene is TRBV2, the J gene TRBJ2-7, with TRBD2 identical over 7 bases. Germline assignment: CDR1 SNHLY and CDR2 FYNNEI. This CDR3 contains 13 residues. The trim removed 8 bases at V and 2 bases at J, leaving 6 bases unmatched. This CDR3 is CASRSGTTYEQYF. The CDR3 DNA reads as TGTGCCAGCCGGAGCGGGACCACCTACGAGCAGTACTTC.

V usage is TRBV7-2 and J usage is TRBJ2-3; the D gene is possibly TRBD2 (6 bases). CDR1 is SGHTA, CDR2 FQGNSA, per germline. The CDR3 contains 17 residues. Trimming stripped 7 bases from V and 0 bases from J, with 20 bases between. The CDR3 region is CASTLPQAGISTDTQYF. CDR3 bases: TGTGCCAGCACCCTACCCCAGGCGGGGATTAGCACAGATACGCAGTATTTT.

The chain couples TRBV4-3 to TRBJ2-5; TRBD2 matches 8 bases. Germline V gene sequence: CDR1 LGHNA, CDR2 YSLEER. The CDR3 is 14 residues long. Unmatched junction bases numbered 2, after V lost 0 bases and J lost 5 bases. CDR3 DNA sequence: TGCGCCAGCAGCCAAGATCGCGGGAGGGAGACCCAGTACTTC. It specifies CASSQDRGRETQYF.

This clone was observed once. The chain joins TRBV7-9 to TRBJ2-1; no reliable D call. Germline V gene lookup returns CDR1 SEHNR and CDR2 FQNEAQ (reference sequence). There are 15 residues in the CDR3. V was trimmed by 4 bases and J by 4 bases, leaving 14 bases between them. As DNA, the CDR3 is TGTGCCAGCAGCTCCGACACGTCTTTTTACAATGAGCAGTTCTTC. This translates into CASSSDTSFYNEQFF.

This sequence joins TRBV4-1 and TRBJ1-2, with D uncertain. This CDR3 is 16 amino acids long. CDR1 is MGHRA and CDR2 is YSYEKL in the germline V gene. The V gene lost 0 bases and the J gene lost 5 bases, with 16 bases spanning the gap. CDR3 loop: CASSQDRQAFLYGYTF. CDR3 coding DNA: TGCGCCAGCAGCCAAGATCGGCAGGCTTTCCTATATGGCTACACCTTC.

The chain is built from TRBV4-1 and TRBJ2-2; D gene ambiguous. The germline CDR1 and CDR2 sequences are MGHRA and YSYEKL. This CDR3 has 13 residues. V lost 1 base and J lost 7, with 7 bases in between. As DNA, the CDR3 is TGCGCCAGCAGCCAAGGGGTTTTCGGGGAGCTGTTTTTT. Residues: CASSQGVFGELFF.

This rearrangement joins TRBV7-9 to TRBJ2-5; D remains ambiguous. CDR3 length: 14 amino acids. V lost 1 base to trimming and J lost 0 bases, with 6 bases between them. Germline V lookup: CDR1 SEHNR, CDR2 FQNEAQ (reference sequence). CDR3 nucleotides: TGTGCCAGCAGCTTAGTACCGTACCAAGAGACCCAGTACTTC. Its protein product is CASSLVPYQETQYF.

This chain joins TRBV21-1 and TRBJ2-1; the table calls TRBD2, which could not be checked here. TRBV21-1 is termed a pseudogene. This CDR3 region has 19 residues. In DNA form, the CDR3 reads TGTGCCAGCAGCGCGACTAGCGGGAGGCCGTCTGACTCCTACAATGAGCAGTTCTTC. As protein: CASSATSGRPSDSYNEQFF.

This chain joins TRBV13 and TRBJ2-3, with TRBD2 identical over 11 bases. The CDR3 runs 15 residues. From germline, CDR1 is PRHDT and CDR2 FYEKMQ (reference sequence). V shed 5 bases, J shed 4 bases, and the junction held 5 bases outside the gene matches. CDR3 sequence: CASSDSGRGADTQYF. CDR3 DNA: TGTGCCAGCAGCGATAGCGGGAGGGGGGCAGATACGCAGTATTTT.

The J gene is TRBJ2-7, the V gene TRBV5-1; D not resolved. V lost 4 bases and J 4 bases, leaving 18 bases between the germline ends. The CDR3 is made up of 15 amino acids. Germline V gives CDR1 SGHRS, CDR2 YFSETQ. CDR3 protein: CASSLDSVGIYEQYF. The CDR3 DNA reads as TGCGCCAGCAGCCTGGATTCGGTGGGGATATACGAGCAGTACTTC.

V and J are TRBV13 and TRBJ2-2; 9 bases fit TRBD1. The CDR3 length is 14 residues. Per the germline V gene, CDR1 is PRHDT and CDR2 is FYEKMQ (reference sequence). The ends lost 7 bases at V and 6 bases at J; junction bases unmatched: 6. The CDR3 protein is CASTVRQGAGELFF. CDR3 DNA sequence: TGTGCCAGCACCGTTCGACAGGGGGCCGGGGAGCTGTTTTTT.

The chain links TRBV5-1 to TRBJ2-1; 12 bases fit TRBD2. Trimming took 4 bases from V and 7 from J; bases not matched to a gene: 12. CDR1 and CDR2 from the germline V gene are SGHRS and YFSETQ. The length of the CDR3 is 17 residues. The CDR3 region has the DNA TGCGCCAGCAGCGCTGGAGGCCTAGCGGGAGGGCCAAATGAGCAGTTCTTC. Protein: CASSAGGLAGGPNEQFF.

The gene calls are TRBV28 and TRBJ1-1, with D possibly matching TRBD1 (5 bases). The CDR3 length is 16 residues. The germline gives CDR1 MDHEN, CDR2 SYDVKM. V was shortened by 4 bases and J by 5 bases, with 20 bases between the two germline ends. The CDR3 loop is CASSWESQGRGTEAFF. The CDR3 DNA sequence: TGTGCCAGCAGTTGGGAGAGCCAGGGTCGAGGTACTGAAGCTTTCTTT.

The chain is built from TRBV9 and TRBJ1-5; D gene unclear. Germline lookup yields CDR1 SGDLS and CDR2 YYNGEE. This CDR3 has 15 residues. V lost 0 bases to trimming and J lost 0 bases, with 7 bases between them. CDR3 residues: CASSVDSNSNQPQHF. CDR3 DNA sequence: TGTGCCAGCAGCGTAGATTCGAATAGCAATCAGCCCCAGCATTTT.

This sequence joins TRBV5-1 and TRBJ2-7, with 7 bases lining up with TRBD1. CDR3 length equals 15 residues. With V trimmed by 1 base and J by 3 bases, 7 bases remained unmatched. Germline V gives CDR1 SGHRS, CDR2 YFSETQ. This CDR3 reads CASSLQWDSHYEQYF. DNA for the CDR3: TGCGCCAGCAGCTTGCAGTGGGACAGCCACTACGAGCAGTACTTC.

The rearrangement links TRBV7-9 to TRBJ2-3; D ambiguous. The CDR3 is 11 residues long. The ends were cut back, 10 bases at V and 2 bases at J, with 7 bases in the middle. Germline V gene data show CDR1 as SEHNR and CDR2 as FQNEAQ (reference sequence). CDR3 nucleotide sequence: TGTGCCATCGAACCCACAGATACGCAGTATTTT. It specifies CAIEPTDTQYF.

This clone was detected only once. The CDR3: CASSSGALNTEAFF. The CDR3 DNA is TGTGCCAGCAGTTCAGGGGCTCTGAACACTGAAGCTTTCTTT. The V gene is TRBV27, the J gene TRBJ1-1, with D perhaps TRBD1 (6 bases). Trimming stripped 4 bases from V and 0 bases from J, with 9 bases between. The CDR3 sequence is 14 residues long. Germline V gives CDR1 MNHEY, CDR2 SMNVEV (reference sequence).

The rearrangement links TRBV11-2 to TRBJ2-6; D uncertain. V was cut by 5 bases and J by 2 bases, with 13 bases left in between. The V gene's germline CDR1 is SGHAT and CDR2 FQNNGV. The CDR3 totals 16 residues. The CDR3 bases are TGTGCCAGCAGCCCCCCTGGGATGGCTGGGGCCAACGTCCTGACTTTC. This gives the protein CASSPPGMAGANVLTF.

The V call is TRBV7-3, the J call TRBJ2-1; 7 bases are shared with TRBD2. The CDR3 totals 16 residues. Per the germline V gene, CDR1 is SGHTA and CDR2 is FQGTGA. V trimming: 5 bases; J trimming: 4 bases; junction bases outside the gene matches: 11. The CDR3 nucleotides are TGTGCCAGCAGCCCCAAAGGGTCTAGCGGATACAATGAGCAGTTCTTC. It codes for CASSPKGSSGYNEQFF.

The V and J genes are TRBV29-1 and TRBJ2-3; D unresolved. V was pared by 6 bases and J by 2 bases, with 15 bases between. CDR1 is SQVTM and CDR2 is ANQGSEA in the germline V gene. This CDR3 spans 14 amino acids. Written as DNA, the CDR3 is TGCAGCGTCCCTTACACGGAAGCCACAGATACGCAGTATTTT. Its protein product is CSVPYTEATDTQYF.

The chain is built from TRBV28 and TRBJ1-4; 8 bases are shared with TRBD1. Germline V gene lookup returns CDR1 MDHEN and CDR2 SYDVKM. The CDR3 consists of 11 residues. The ends lost 6 bases at V and 12 bases at J; junction bases unmatched: 3. The CDR3 bases are TGTGCCAGCAGCTCGACAGGGGAACTGTTTTTT. Protein sequence: CASSSTGELFF.

Many counts were recorded for this clone. This chain uses TRBV29-1 with TRBJ2-5; D gene ambiguous. Trimming took 1 base from V and 5 from J, leaving 11 bases between them. This CDR3 is built from 13 residues. CDR1 is SQVTM, CDR2 ANQGSEA, per germline. In DNA, the CDR3 is TGCAGCGTTGAAGGGAGATTGGAGGAGACCCAGTACTTC. Amino acids: CSVEGRLEETQYF. Full variable domain (missing parts from reference TRBV29-1 and TRBJ2-5): SAVISQKPSRDICQRGTSLTIQCQVDSQVTMMFWYRQQPGQSLTLIATANQGSEATYESGFVIDKFPISRPNLTFSTLTVSNMSPEDSSIYLCSVEGRLEETQYFGPGTRLLVL.

This chain links TRBV7-8 with TRBJ2-2, with 8 bases identical to TRBD2. Germline values: CDR1 SGHVS, CDR2 FQNEAQ. The CDR3 extends over 16 amino acids. Germline trimming cut 5 bases from V and 7 bases from J; bases unmatched to any gene: 12. CDR3 DNA sequence: TGTGCCAGCAGCCGCCTAACAGCGGGAGCGAACGGGGAGCTGTTTTTT. Translating it yields CASSRLTAGANGELFF.